The 5 T cell receptor beta chains below all came from one sample that was sequenced in a study of blood T cell repertoires in COVID-19 (dated by TCRdb to 2018 to 2020). The receptor library was made with the immunoSEQ multiplex PCR assay. As stored in TCRdb, this immuneACCESS dataset retains in-frame rearrangements with V and J assigned. A fraction of the clones does not appear; measured against another copy, unresolved V genes explain less than half of the discrepancy, and the remainder lacks a known reason. The table for this sample lists about 140,000 clones; 80% of them were counted only once. The top ten clones comprise more than 4% of the sample. The sequenced material came from peripheral blood. The receptors come from a woman between 45 and 60 years old with acute or convalescent COVID-19.

V usage is TRBV19 and J usage is TRBJ2-7; TRBD1 matches 8 bases. The CDR3 length is 15 residues. The germline V gene encodes CDR1 LNHDA and CDR2 SQIVND (reference sequence). V lost 7 bases, J lost 6 bases, and 14 bases stayed unmatched. The CDR3 sequence: CASMGARTGRPEQYF. DNA of the CDR3: TGTGCCAGTATGGGGGCGAGGACAGGGCGTCCCGAGCAGTACTTC.

The chain combines TRBV10-1 with TRBJ2-7; D unresolved. V lost 7 bases and J lost 0, with 10 bases in between. CDR3 size: 13 residues. Germline loops: CDR1 WNHNN, CDR2 SYGVQD (reference sequence). The CDR3 region is CASILNISYEQYF. DNA for the CDR3: TGCGCCAGCATTTTGAACATCTCCTACGAGCAGTACTTC.

The chain has TRBV28 and TRBJ1-5; 8 bases match TRBD1. This CDR3 is 16 amino acids long. Germline CDR1 reads MDHEN; CDR2 reads SYDVKM. V gave up 5 bases and J gave up 4 bases; unmatched junction bases: 10. The CDR3 loop is CASSLPTGADNQPQHF. CDR3 DNA: TGTGCCAGCAGTCTTCCGACAGGGGCGGATAATCAGCCCCAGCATTTT.

This chain links TRBV11-3 with TRBJ1-1; D remains unclear. V was clipped by 4 bases and J by 1 base, with 7 bases between them. The germline CDR1 and CDR2 sequences are SGHNT and YENEEA. The CDR3 loop spans 13 amino acids. For the CDR3, the DNA is TGTGCCAGCAGCTCGCGAGCGAACACTGAAGCTTTCTTT. This sequence encodes CASSSRANTEAFF.

This clone was observed a handful of times. V and J are TRBV2 and TRBJ1-5; no reliable D call. The V end lost 6 bases, the J end lost 11 bases, and 17 bases lay between the germline ends. The CDR3 spans 13 residues. Germline V gene sequence: CDR1 SNHLY, CDR2 FYNNEI. CDR3 loop: CASRPGPGGAQHF. DNA of the CDR3: TGTGCCAGCAGACCCGGGCCCGGAGGAGCCCAGCATTTT.